This TCR beta chain derives from a study of CD8 T cells in Susac syndrome. Whole-study context: Among sequenced Susac syndrome patients, about 6 had active disease and roughly eight were in remission. Each patient with Susac syndrome, at the time of blood draw, was therapy-naive, on corticosteroids, or on intravenous immunoglobulin alone.

Trimming removed 4 bases from V and 3 bases from J; junction bases left unmatched: 4. Per germline, CDR1 SGHTA and CDR2 FQGNSA. CDR3 length: 14 amino acids. The RNA input was about 0.45 to 1 ug, and it was reverse transcribed with random hexamers. Amplification of TCR beta CDR3 across 54 Vbeta and 13 Jbeta was performed with immunoSEQ multiplex PCR. In TCRdb, the immunoSEQ multiplex PCR reads were re-called with MiXCR into one record per CDR3 protein. Altogether tens of thousands of distinct CDR3 sequences are present, approximately 96% being singletons, with the ten largest covering around 0.62%. Sequencing of TCR beta was undertaken in CD8+ and CD4+ T cells derived from blood.

Material for sequencing was CD8+ T cells from PBMCs. The TCR sequence derives from a human donor with Susac syndrome. V and J are TRBV7-2 and TRBJ2-7; 9 positions agree with TRBD1. In DNA, the CDR3 is TGTGCCAGCAGCTCCAGGACAGGGGACTACGAGCAGTACTTC. It encodes CASSSRTGDYEQYF.